A selection of T cell receptor beta chains follows, all from one sample in a study of shared clonotypes between healthy human individuals. Generated by immunoSEQ multiplex PCR, the TCRdb table keeps only in-frame clones and is missing some. The table includes 760,000 or so clones, about 96% detected once. The specimen sequenced was naive CD8+ T cells sorted from blood. The receptor source for this set is a man between 25 and 39 years old in good health. Each CDR3 is given with its conserved first and last residue. Fields, in order: V gene, J gene, clone size, D gene, CDR3 DNA, CDR3 protein. D genes are given only for firm matches. The listing skips clone size in some rows; elsewhere it reads once, few, many or a size class.

v_gene: TRBV19; j_gene: TRBJ2-1; abundance: NA; d_gene: NA; CDR3nt: TGTGCCAGTAGTACCCGACAGGCGGGGGAGCAGTTCTTC; CDR3aa: CASSTRQAGEQFF
v_gene: TRBV7-6; j_gene: TRBJ2-7; abundance: NA; d_gene: TRBD1; CDR3nt: TGTGCCAGCAGCTTAGAGGGACAGGTCCTCGAGCAGTACTTC; CDR3aa: CASSLEGQVLEQYF
v_gene: TRBV7-2; j_gene: TRBJ1-1; abundance: few; d_gene: NA; CDR3nt: TGTGCCAGCAGCTTATTCTGGGGTTCTGAAGCTTTCTTT; CDR3aa: CASSLFWGSEAFF
v_gene: TRBV7-3; j_gene: TRBJ2-3; abundance: NA; d_gene: TRBD2; CDR3nt: TGTGCCAGCAGCCCTACGAGAAGCGGGAGCATCTTAGGCACAGATACGCAGTATTTT; CDR3aa: CASSPTRSGSILGTDTQYF
v_gene: TRBV6-6; j_gene: TRBJ1-1; abundance: NA; d_gene: NA; CDR3nt: TGTGCCACCAACGGGCAGGGCGTCGAGGACACTGAAGCTTTCTTT; CDR3aa: CATNGQGVEDTEAFF
v_gene: TRBV9; j_gene: TRBJ2-7; abundance: NA; d_gene: TRBD2; CDR3nt: TGTGCCAGCAGCGTAGGAGCGGGGCAGGCAAGCGAGCAGTACTTC; CDR3aa: CASSVGAGQASEQYF
v_gene: TRBV6-1; j_gene: TRBJ2-7; abundance: NA; d_gene: NA; CDR3nt: TGTGCCAGCAGTGACAGGTCGTACAACTACGAGCAGTACTTC; CDR3aa: CASSDRSYNYEQYF
v_gene: TRBV7-2; j_gene: TRBJ2-7; abundance: NA; d_gene: TRBD1; CDR3nt: TGTGCCAGCAGCGTCGGGACAGGGGGCGCCAGTTACATCTACGAGCAGTACTTC; CDR3aa: CASSVGTGGASYIYEQYF
v_gene: TRBV4-1; j_gene: TRBJ1-5; abundance: NA; d_gene: TRBD1; CDR3nt: TGCGCCAGCAGCCAAGAAAGAACTCAGGGGGATCCCCAGCATTTT; CDR3aa: CASSQERTQGDPQHF
v_gene: TRBV15; j_gene: TRBJ2-2; abundance: NA; d_gene: NA; CDR3nt: TGTGCCACCCATCCCGGGGCAGAAATTAACACCGGGGAGCTGTTTTTT; CDR3aa: CATHPGAEINTGELFF
v_gene: TRBV7-9; j_gene: TRBJ2-3; abundance: NA; d_gene: NA; CDR3nt: TGTGCCAGCGCCCCACCCGAGGCAGATACGCAGTATTTT; CDR3aa: CASAPPEADTQYF
v_gene: TRBV2; j_gene: TRBJ2-1; abundance: NA; d_gene: NA; CDR3nt: TGTGCCAGCATCGGAGCGGTGAATGAGCAGTTCTTC; CDR3aa: CASIGAVNEQFF
v_gene: TRBV11-2; j_gene: TRBJ2-7; abundance: NA; d_gene: TRBD2; CDR3nt: TGTGCCAGCAGCTTGCCTTTAGCGGGAGGTGAGCAGTACTTC; CDR3aa: CASSLPLAGGEQYF
v_gene: TRBV7-2; j_gene: TRBJ2-7; abundance: NA; d_gene: TRBD1; CDR3nt: TGTGCCAGCAGCTTGGGAACAGGGGCCCGGGTCTACGAGCAGTACTTC; CDR3aa: CASSLGTGARVYEQYF
v_gene: TRBV21-1; j_gene: TRBJ2-5; abundance: NA; d_gene: NA; CDR3nt: TGTGCCAGCAGCAAAGCGGGACAGTACCAAGAGACCCAGTACTTC; CDR3aa: CASSKAGQYQETQYF
v_gene: TRBV27; j_gene: TRBJ1-2; abundance: NA; d_gene: TRBD1; CDR3nt: TGTGCCAGCAGAGACAGGGGCGGGTCGGGTGGCTACACCTTC; CDR3aa: CASRDRGGSGGYTF
v_gene: TRBV6-1; j_gene: TRBJ1-1; abundance: NA; d_gene: NA; CDR3nt: TGTGCCACCTCGGTGAACACTGAAGCTTTCTTT; CDR3aa: CATSVNTEAFF
v_gene: TRBV5-4; j_gene: TRBJ2-5; abundance: NA; d_gene: NA; CDR3nt: TGTGCCAGCAGCTTGCAAGGCGGGACTGCGGAGACCCAGTACTTC; CDR3aa: CASSLQGGTAETQYF
v_gene: TRBV10-1; j_gene: TRBJ2-7; abundance: few; d_gene: NA; CDR3nt: TGCGCCAGCAGTGACAACCGAGGGGAGCAGTACTTC; CDR3aa: CASSDNRGEQYF
v_gene: TRBV6-1; j_gene: TRBJ1-5; abundance: NA; d_gene: TRBD1; CDR3nt: TGTGCCAGCCGGGACAGGGGGCCCAATCAGCCCCAGCATTTT; CDR3aa: CASRDRGPNQPQHF
v_gene: TRBV7-8; j_gene: TRBJ2-1; abundance: NA; d_gene: TRBD2; CDR3nt: TGTGCCGGTGGGACTAGTAGGTACAATGAGCAGTTCTTC; CDR3aa: CAGGTSRYNEQFF
v_gene: TRBV29-1; j_gene: TRBJ2-3; abundance: NA; d_gene: NA; CDR3nt: TGCAGCGTTGTAGCGGTGTCCACAGATACGCAGTATTTT; CDR3aa: CSVVAVSTDTQYF
v_gene: TRBV28; j_gene: TRBJ1-5; abundance: NA; d_gene: NA; CDR3nt: TGTGCCAGCAGTCCCCCAGGGACGGCAGGTCCTAGCAATCAGCCCCAGCATTTT; CDR3aa: CASSPPGTAGPSNQPQHF
v_gene: TRBV9; j_gene: TRBJ2-7; abundance: NA; d_gene: NA; CDR3nt: TGTGCCAGCAGCGGGGGGCGGGACCGTTTCTACGAGCAGTACTTC; CDR3aa: CASSGGRDRFYEQYF
v_gene: TRBV7-9; j_gene: TRBJ2-7; abundance: NA; d_gene: NA; CDR3nt: TGTGCCAGCAGCTTAGCTGGCCACGAGCAGTACTTC; CDR3aa: CASSLAGHEQYF
v_gene: TRBV27; j_gene: TRBJ2-2; abundance: NA; d_gene: NA; CDR3nt: TGTGCCAGCAGTTTGTCATTCAGGGGTGACGGGGAGCTGTTTTTT; CDR3aa: CASSLSFRGDGELFF
v_gene: TRBV7-9; j_gene: TRBJ2-1; abundance: once; d_gene: TRBD1; CDR3nt: TGTGCCAGTGCTCGGGACAGGCAGTTCTTC; CDR3aa: CASARDRQFF
v_gene: TRBV27; j_gene: TRBJ2-1; abundance: once; d_gene: NA; CDR3nt: TGTGCCAGCAGTACGACTAGTGAGCAGTTCTTC; CDR3aa: CASSTTSEQFF
v_gene: TRBV28; j_gene: TRBJ2-1; abundance: NA; d_gene: NA; CDR3nt: TGTGCCAGCAGTTTGGTTGGCCCGAGCTACAATGAGCAGTTCTTC; CDR3aa: CASSLVGPSYNEQFF
v_gene: TRBV4-1; j_gene: TRBJ2-7; abundance: NA; d_gene: NA; CDR3nt: TGCGCCAGCAGCCAAGTGGGGCGTCGGGAGCAGTACTTC; CDR3aa: CASSQVGRREQYF
v_gene: TRBV19; j_gene: TRBJ2-1; abundance: NA; d_gene: NA; CDR3nt: TGTGCCAGTGACCCCTTCGGGACACCTGGAGATGAGCAGTTCTTC; CDR3aa: CASDPFGTPGDEQFF
v_gene: TRBV6-5; j_gene: TRBJ2-1; abundance: NA; d_gene: NA; CDR3nt: TGTGCCAGCAGTTACCCAGAGCAGTTCTTC; CDR3aa: CASSYPEQFF
v_gene: TRBV28; j_gene: TRBJ2-7; abundance: NA; d_gene: NA; CDR3nt: TGTGCCAGCAGTTTGCCCGGGGGCGCGTGGGAGCAGTACTTC; CDR3aa: CASSLPGGAWEQYF
v_gene: TRBV9; j_gene: TRBJ2-2; abundance: NA; d_gene: NA; CDR3nt: TGTGCCAGCAGCGTAGGTTCGGGACGGGGCACCGGGGAGCTGTTTTTT; CDR3aa: CASSVGSGRGTGELFF
v_gene: TRBV7-8; j_gene: TRBJ2-7; abundance: few; d_gene: NA; CDR3nt: TGTGCCAGCAGCTTAGCAGTTAGACTTCTTCCCTACGAGCAGTACTTC; CDR3aa: CASSLAVRLLPYEQYF
v_gene: TRBV27; j_gene: TRBJ2-1; abundance: NA; d_gene: TRBD2; CDR3nt: TGTGCCAGCAGTTTTCGTAGCGGGACCAATGAGCAGTTCTTC; CDR3aa: CASSFRSGTNEQFF
v_gene: TRBV10-2; j_gene: TRBJ2-1; abundance: NA; d_gene: NA; CDR3nt: TGCGCCAGCACAGCATTGAATGAGCAGTTCTTC; CDR3aa: CASTALNEQFF
v_gene: TRBV5-6; j_gene: TRBJ2-1; abundance: NA; d_gene: NA; CDR3nt: TGTGCCAGCAGCTTGGGGGGGATAAGTGGAAATGAGCAGTTCTTC; CDR3aa: CASSLGGISGNEQFF
v_gene: TRBV28; j_gene: TRBJ2-1; abundance: NA; d_gene: NA; CDR3nt: TGTGCCAGCAGTATGGGACGGCATCAACGAGATGAGCAGTTCTTC; CDR3aa: CASSMGRHQRDEQFF
v_gene: TRBV9; j_gene: TRBJ2-1; abundance: NA; d_gene: NA; CDR3nt: TGTGCCAGCAGCGTTCCTAGGATAGAGCAGTTCTTC; CDR3aa: CASSVPRIEQFF
v_gene: TRBV19; j_gene: TRBJ1-1; abundance: NA; d_gene: NA; CDR3nt: TGTGCCAGTAGTATCGGACCGGTCGAAGCTTTCTTT; CDR3aa: CASSIGPVEAFF
v_gene: TRBV19; j_gene: TRBJ1-5; abundance: NA; d_gene: TRBD1; CDR3nt: TGTGCCAGTGGACAGGGCGGCAATCAGCCCCAGCATTTT; CDR3aa: CASGQGGNQPQHF
v_gene: TRBV28; j_gene: TRBJ2-7; abundance: NA; d_gene: TRBD1; CDR3nt: TGTGCCAGCAGCCCCCAGGCCGGGACAGGATACTACGAGCAGTACTTC; CDR3aa: CASSPQAGTGYYEQYF
v_gene: TRBV18; j_gene: TRBJ2-2; abundance: NA; d_gene: TRBD2; CDR3nt: TGTGCCAGCTCAGCGGCCCGGGAGGGCCGGAGGACCGGGGAGCTGTTTTTT; CDR3aa: CASSAAREGRRTGELFF
v_gene: TRBV11-2; j_gene: TRBJ2-2; abundance: NA; d_gene: NA; CDR3nt: TGTGCCAGCAGCCAGGGCGTCGGGGAGCTGTTTTTT; CDR3aa: CASSQGVGELFF
v_gene: TRBV10-3; j_gene: TRBJ1-3; abundance: NA; d_gene: NA; CDR3nt: TGTGCCATCAGTGCGGTCGAATCGAACTCTGGAAACACCATATATTTT; CDR3aa: CAISAVESNSGNTIYF
v_gene: TRBV6-5; j_gene: TRBJ2-1; abundance: NA; d_gene: TRBD2; CDR3nt: TGTGCCAGCAGTTACCCTGGGACTAGCGGATACAATGAGCAGTTCTTC; CDR3aa: CASSYPGTSGYNEQFF
v_gene: TRBV9; j_gene: TRBJ1-2; abundance: NA; d_gene: NA; CDR3nt: TGTGCCAGCAGCGCGGACGATACAGCATACAGAGGCTACACCTTC; CDR3aa: CASSADDTAYRGYTF
v_gene: TRBV7-6; j_gene: TRBJ2-1; abundance: NA; d_gene: TRBD2; CDR3nt: TGTGCCAGCAGCTTGACTAGCGGGAACTCCTACAATGAGCAGTTCTTC; CDR3aa: CASSLTSGNSYNEQFF
v_gene: TRBV9; j_gene: TRBJ2-2; abundance: NA; d_gene: NA; CDR3nt: TGTGCCAGCAGCCTCTTAAACACCGGGGAGCTGTTTTTT; CDR3aa: CASSLLNTGELFF